The clone carrying this T cell receptor beta chain was seen once. The data were obtained in a study of blood T cell repertoires in COVID-19. Across the whole study: Acute and convalescent COVID-19 samples came from the United States, Italy and Spain. PBMCs, B-cell-depleted T cells, or T cells provided the cDNA or gDNA that made up the material.

V lost 3 bases and J lost 2, with 13 bases in between. Germline V gene lookup returns CDR1 GTSNPN and CDR2 SVGIG (reference sequence). The CDR3 loop spans 15 amino acids. Per the authors' pipeline: Using reference gene primer amplification, nucleated cell counts were estimated. Here immunoSEQ multiplex PCR was the method, and the copy in TCRdb shows in-frame clones only, minus some. From that table come the V and J calls and clone size; the DNA was used to work out D and trimming. The sample carries over 130,000 clones, 87% recorded once. Sequenced input: peripheral blood. The V and J genes are TRBV30 and TRBJ2-2; D possibly corresponds to TRBD2 (6 bases). The TCR sequence derives from a woman aged 60 to 75 with active or convalescent COVID-19. CDR3 nucleotides: TGTGCCTGGAGCGCCGGGACTTTCAACACCGGGGAGCTGTTTTTT. Translation gives CAWSAGTFNTGELFF.